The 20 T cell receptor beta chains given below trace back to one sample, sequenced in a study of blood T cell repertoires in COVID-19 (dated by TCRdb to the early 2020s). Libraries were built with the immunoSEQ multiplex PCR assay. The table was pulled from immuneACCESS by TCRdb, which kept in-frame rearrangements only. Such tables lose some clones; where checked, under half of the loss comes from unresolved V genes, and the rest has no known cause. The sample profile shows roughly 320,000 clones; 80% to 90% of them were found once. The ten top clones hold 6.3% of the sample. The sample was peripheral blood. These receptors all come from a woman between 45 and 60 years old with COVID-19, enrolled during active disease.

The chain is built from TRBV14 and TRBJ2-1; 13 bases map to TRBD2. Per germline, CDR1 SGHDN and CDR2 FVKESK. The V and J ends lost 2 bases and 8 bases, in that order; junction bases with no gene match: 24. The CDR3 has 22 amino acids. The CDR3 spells CASSQRLLIGLAGEGLFDEQFF. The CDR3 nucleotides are TGTGCCAGCAGCCAACGCCTCCTAATCGGACTAGCGGGAGAGGGACTATTTGATGAGCAGTTCTTC.

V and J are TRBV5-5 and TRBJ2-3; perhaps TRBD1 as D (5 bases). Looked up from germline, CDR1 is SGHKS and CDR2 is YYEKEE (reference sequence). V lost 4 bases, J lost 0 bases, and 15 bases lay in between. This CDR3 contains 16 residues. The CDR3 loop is CASSPPRASSTDTQYF. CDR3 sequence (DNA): TGTGCCAGCAGCCCGCCCAGGGCCTCTAGCACAGATACGCAGTATTTT.

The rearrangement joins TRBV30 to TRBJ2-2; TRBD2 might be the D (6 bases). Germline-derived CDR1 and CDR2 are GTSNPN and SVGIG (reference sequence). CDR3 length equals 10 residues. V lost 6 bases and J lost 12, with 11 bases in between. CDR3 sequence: CACFGGKLFF. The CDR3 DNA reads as TGTGCCTGTTTTGGAGGGAAGCTGTTTTTT.

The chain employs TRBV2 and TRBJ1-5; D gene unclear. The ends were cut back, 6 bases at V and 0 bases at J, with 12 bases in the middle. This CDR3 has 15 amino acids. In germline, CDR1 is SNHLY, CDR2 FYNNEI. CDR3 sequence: CASRALENSNQPQHF. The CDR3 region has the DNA TGTGCCAGCAGGGCCCTAGAAAATAGCAATCAGCCCCAGCATTTT.

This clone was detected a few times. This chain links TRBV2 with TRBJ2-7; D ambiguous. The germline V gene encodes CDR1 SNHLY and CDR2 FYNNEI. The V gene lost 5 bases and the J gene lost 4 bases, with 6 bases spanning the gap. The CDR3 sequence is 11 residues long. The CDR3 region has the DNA TGTGCCAGCAGTCCCCAGTACGAGCAGTACTTC. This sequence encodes CASSPQYEQYF.

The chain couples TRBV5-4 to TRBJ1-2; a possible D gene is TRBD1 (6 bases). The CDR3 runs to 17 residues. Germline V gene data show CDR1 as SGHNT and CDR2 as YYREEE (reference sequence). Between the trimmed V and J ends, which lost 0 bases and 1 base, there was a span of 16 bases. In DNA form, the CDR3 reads TGTGCCAGCAGCTTGGGGGGGCCCCGAGCCCATAACTATGGCTACACCTTC. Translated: CASSLGGPRAHNYGYTF.

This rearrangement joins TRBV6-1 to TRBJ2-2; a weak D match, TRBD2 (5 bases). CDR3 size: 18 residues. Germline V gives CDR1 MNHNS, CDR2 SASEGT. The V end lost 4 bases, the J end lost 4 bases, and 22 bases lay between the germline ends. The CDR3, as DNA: TGTGCCAGCAGTGGGGGTGTTGGTGGGGAGTTCGGCACCGGGGAGCTGTTTTTT. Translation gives CASSGGVGGEFGTGELFF.

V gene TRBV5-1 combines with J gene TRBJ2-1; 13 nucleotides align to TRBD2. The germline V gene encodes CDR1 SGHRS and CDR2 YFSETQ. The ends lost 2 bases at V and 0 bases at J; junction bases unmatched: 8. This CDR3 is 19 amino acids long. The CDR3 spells CASSFRTSGRTGSYNEQFF. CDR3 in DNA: TGCGCCAGCAGCTTCAGGACTAGCGGGAGAACAGGCTCCTACAATGAGCAGTTCTTC.

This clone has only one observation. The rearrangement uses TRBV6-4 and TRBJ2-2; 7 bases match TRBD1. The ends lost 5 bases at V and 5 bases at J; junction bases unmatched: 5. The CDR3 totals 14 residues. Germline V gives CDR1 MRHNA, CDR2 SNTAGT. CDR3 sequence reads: CASSSTGSTGELFF. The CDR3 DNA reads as TGTGCCAGCAGTTCGACAGGGAGTACCGGGGAGCTGTTTTTT.

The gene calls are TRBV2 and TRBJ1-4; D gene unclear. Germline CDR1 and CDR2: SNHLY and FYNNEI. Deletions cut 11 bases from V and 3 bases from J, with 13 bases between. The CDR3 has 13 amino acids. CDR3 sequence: CAGYNGANEKLFF. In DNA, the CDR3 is TGTGCCGGATACAACGGGGCTAATGAAAAACTGTTTTTT.

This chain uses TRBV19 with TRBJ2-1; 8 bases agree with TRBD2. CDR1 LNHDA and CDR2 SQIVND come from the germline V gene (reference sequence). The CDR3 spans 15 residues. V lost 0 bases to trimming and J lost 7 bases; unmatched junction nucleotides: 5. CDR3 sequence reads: CASSIDLLAANEQFF. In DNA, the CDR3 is TGTGCCAGTAGTATAGATCTACTAGCGGCTAATGAGCAGTTCTTC.

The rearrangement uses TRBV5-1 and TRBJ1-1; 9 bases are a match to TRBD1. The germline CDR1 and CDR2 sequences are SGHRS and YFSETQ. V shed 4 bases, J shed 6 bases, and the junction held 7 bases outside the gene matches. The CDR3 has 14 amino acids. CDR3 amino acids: CASSMGQGTPEAFF. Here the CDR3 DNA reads TGCGCCAGCAGCATGGGACAGGGAACCCCTGAAGCTTTCTTT.

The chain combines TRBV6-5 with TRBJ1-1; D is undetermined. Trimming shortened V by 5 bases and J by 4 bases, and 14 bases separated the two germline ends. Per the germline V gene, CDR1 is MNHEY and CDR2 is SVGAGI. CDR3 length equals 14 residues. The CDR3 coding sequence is TGTGCCAGCAGTCGGGGATGGGGAAGCACTGAAGCTTTCTTT. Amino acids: CASSRGWGSTEAFF.

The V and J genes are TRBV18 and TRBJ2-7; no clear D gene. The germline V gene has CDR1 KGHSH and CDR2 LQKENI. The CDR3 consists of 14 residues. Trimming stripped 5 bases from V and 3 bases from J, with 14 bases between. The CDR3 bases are TGTGCCAGCTCATTGACGCGGTACCTCTACGAGCAGTACTTC. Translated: CASSLTRYLYEQYF.

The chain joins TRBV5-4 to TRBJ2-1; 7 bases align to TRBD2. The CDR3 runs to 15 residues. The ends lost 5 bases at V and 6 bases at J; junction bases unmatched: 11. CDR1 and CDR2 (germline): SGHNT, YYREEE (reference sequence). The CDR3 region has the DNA TGTGCCAGCAGAACTAACGGGAGGAGTGGCAATGAGCAGTTCTTC. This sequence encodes CASRTNGRSGNEQFF.

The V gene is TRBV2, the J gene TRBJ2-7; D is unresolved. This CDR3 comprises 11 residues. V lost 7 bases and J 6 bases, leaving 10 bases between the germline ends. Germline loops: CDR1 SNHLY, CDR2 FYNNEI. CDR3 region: CASMLVREQYF. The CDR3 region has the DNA TGTGCCAGCATGTTAGTTCGCGAGCAGTACTTC.

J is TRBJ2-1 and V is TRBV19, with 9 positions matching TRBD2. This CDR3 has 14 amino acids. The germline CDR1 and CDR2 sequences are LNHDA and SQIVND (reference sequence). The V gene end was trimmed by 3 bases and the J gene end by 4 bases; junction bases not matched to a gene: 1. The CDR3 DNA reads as TGTGCCAGTAGTATCCTAGCGGGATACAATGAGCAGTTCTTC. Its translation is CASSILAGYNEQFF.

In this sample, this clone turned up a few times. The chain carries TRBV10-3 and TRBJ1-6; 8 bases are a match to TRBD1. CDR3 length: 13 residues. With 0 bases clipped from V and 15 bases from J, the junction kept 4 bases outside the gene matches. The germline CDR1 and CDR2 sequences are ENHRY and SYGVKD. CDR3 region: CAISESSDRGLHF. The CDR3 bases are TGTGCCATCAGTGAGTCTTCTGACAGGGGCCTCCACTTT.

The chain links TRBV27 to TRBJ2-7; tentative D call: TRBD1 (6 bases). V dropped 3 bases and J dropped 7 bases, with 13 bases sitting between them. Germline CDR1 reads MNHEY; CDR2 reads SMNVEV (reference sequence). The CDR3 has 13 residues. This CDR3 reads CASSFLGAREQYF. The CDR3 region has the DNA TGTGCCAGCAGTTTTTTGGGGGCTAGGGAGCAGTACTTC.

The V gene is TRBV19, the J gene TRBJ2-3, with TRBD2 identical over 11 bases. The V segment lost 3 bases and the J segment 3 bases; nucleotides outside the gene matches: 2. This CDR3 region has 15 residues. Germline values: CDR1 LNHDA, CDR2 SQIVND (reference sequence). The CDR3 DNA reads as TGTGCCAGTAGTATCTCTAGCGGGAGGACAGATACGCAGTATTTT. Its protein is CASSISSGRTDTQYF.